This T cell receptor (beta chain) came from a study of cytomegalovirus exposure and HLA in healthy donors. Remarks on this clone: The antigen remains undetermined.

Those who donated were healthy bone marrow donors. PCR employed 60 Vbeta and 13 Jbeta primers. The table came from immunoSEQ multiplex PCR; TCRdb's copy has only in-frame clones and leaves some out. The table has more than 100,000 clones, about four fifths seen once. CDR3 length: 12 residues. Germline CDR1 and CDR2: SGHTA and FQGNSA. V lost 1 base to trimming and J lost 9 bases, with 10 bases between them. General study points: Most subjects had HLA-A and HLA-B alleles reportedly predicted accurately by TCR beta sequences. Several of the most significant clusters appeared linked to common viral pathogens, based on a later analysis.

The source of this sequence is a male donor in good health and CMV-seronegative. The sequenced sample consisted of PBMCs. The chain joins TRBV7-2 to TRBJ2-7; D ambiguous. CDR3 in amino acids: CASSLDVRVQYF. The CDR3 DNA reads TGTGCCAGCAGCTTAGACGTACGGGTGCAGTACTTC.